The clone carrying this TCR beta chain occurred many times. This entry belongs to a study of T cells in Graves' hyperthyroidism and ophthalmopathy. Regions amplified from RNA transcripts were the TCR beta CDR3 regions. First-round RT-PCR of the TCR CDR3 relied on the HTBI primer set. TCRdb ran MiXCR on the multiplex PCR reads and lists one entry per CDR3 protein. The repertoire holds roughly 500,000 distinct CDR3 sequences, with 46% as singletons. Looked up from germline, CDR1 is SQVTM and CDR2 is ANQGSEA. This CDR3 is built from 13 residues. Trimming shortened V by 3 bases and J by 0 bases, and 8 bases separated the two germline ends.

The clonotype comes from an adult woman with Graves' disease, either hyperthyroidism or ophthalmopathy (not recorded which). The chain couples TRBV29-1 to TRBJ1-1; weak D call: TRBD1 (5 bases). Sequenced: peripheral blood or thyroid tissue (not recorded which). In nucleotides, the CDR3 is TGCAGCGTTGATGGGACGGTGAACACTGAAGCTTTCTTT. Protein product: CSVDGTVNTEAFF.